This passage covers 23 T cell receptor beta chains from one sample sequenced in a study of early T cells in non-severe SARS-CoV-2 infection. TCRdb redid the calling of the 5' RACE reads with MiXCR, one entry per CDR3 protein. The sample holds around 78,000 distinct CDR3 sequences, 10% seen once. The sample consisted of whole blood, taken at baseline. The receptors originated from an adult who was a healthcare worker with PCR-confirmed SARS-CoV-2 infection or an uninfected control (not recorded which).

This clonotype was observed many times. In nucleotides, the CDR3 is TGTGCCAGCAGCCCGGCTGGACTCTCTGGGGCCAACGTCCTGACTTTC. Its translation: CASSPAGLSGANVLTF. V and J are TRBV7-6 and TRBJ2-6, with D possibly TRBD2 on 5 matching bases. The V end was cut by 5 bases, the J end by 0 bases, with 11 bases between. The CDR3 extends over 16 amino acids. Germline CDR1 SGHVS, CDR2 FNYEAQ.

This chain connects TRBV19 to TRBJ2-7, with D tentatively TRBD1 or TRBD2 (5 bases each). V was trimmed by 0 bases and J by 4 bases, leaving 10 bases between them. This CDR3 is built from 14 residues. Germline V gene data show CDR1 as LNHDA and CDR2 as SQIVND (reference sequence). The CDR3 DNA is TGTGCCAGTAGTATAGACCGGGACCGATACGAGCAGTACTTC. It translates to CASSIDRDRYEQYF.

The J gene is TRBJ2-1, the V gene TRBV14; the match to TRBD2 covers 9 bases. The CDR3 spans 14 residues. J gave up 2 bases and V 4 bases, and 0 bases lay outside the gene matches. Germline V gene data show CDR1 as SGHDN and CDR2 as FVKESK. The CDR3 coding sequence is TGTGCCAGCAGCCGACTAGCGGCCTACAATGAGCAGTTCTTC. It codes for CASSRLAAYNEQFF. Drawing the rest from reference TRBV14 and TRBJ2-1, the complete variable domain is EAGVTQFPSHSVIEKGQTVTLRCDPISGHDNLYWYRRVMGKEIKFLLHFVKESKQDESGMPNNRFLAERTGGTYSTLKVQPAELEDSGVYFCASSRLAAYNEQFFGPGTRLTVL.

This clonotype was observed a few times. The V gene is TRBV6-5, the J gene TRBJ2-7; weak D call: TRBD1 (6 bases). The germline CDR1 and CDR2 sequences are MNHEY and SVGAGI. With 2 bases removed from V and 6 bases from J, the gap between germline ends came to 14 bases. The CDR3 is 14 residues long. CDR3 DNA sequence: TGTGCCAGCAGTTACGGCACGACAGGAGGCGAGCAGTACTTC. Translating gives CASSYGTTGGEQYF.

This clonotype has only a few counts. The chain carries TRBV19 and TRBJ2-1; D gene ambiguous. The CDR3 is made up of 15 amino acids. Germline CDR1 is LNHDA and CDR2 is SQIVND (reference sequence). V gave up 5 bases and J gave up 0 bases, with 11 bases separating them. The CDR3 region has the DNA TGTGCCAGTAGTCTTACTCCCAGCTCCTACAATGAGCAGTTCTTC. Translation gives CASSLTPSSYNEQFF. Full variable domain (missing parts from reference TRBV19 and TRBJ2-1): DGGITQSPKYLFRKEGQNVTLSCEQNLNHDAMYWYRQDPGQGLRLIYYSQIVNDFQKGDIAEGYSVSREKKESFPLTVTSAQKNPTAFYLCASSLTPSSYNEQFFGPGTRLTVL.

In its sample, this clonotype was seen a few times. This chain uses TRBV11-3 with TRBJ2-7; 14 bases are shared with TRBD2. J was trimmed by 4 bases and V by 4 bases; bases with no gene match: 3. CDR3 length: 15 residues. Germline assignment: CDR1 SGHNT and CDR2 YENEEA. The CDR3 nucleotides read TGTGCCAGCAGCTCGGGACTAGCGGGGGATTACGAGCAGTACTTC. This codes for CASSSGLAGDYEQYF.

This clonotype was counted many times. The chain carries TRBV4-3 and TRBJ1-6, with TRBD1 as a possible D gene (5 bases). Trimming cost V 0 bases and J 0 bases, with 9 bases left between them. Looked up from germline, CDR1 is LGHNA and CDR2 is YSLEER. The CDR3 spans 17 residues. CDR3 sequence reads: CASSQEGPSSYNSPLHF. In DNA form, the CDR3 reads TGCGCCAGCAGCCAAGAGGGACCGAGCTCCTATAATTCACCCCTCCACTTT.

V is TRBV5-5 and J is TRBJ2-6, with 7 nucleotides matching TRBD1. With 4 bases clipped from V and 13 bases from J, the junction kept 8 bases outside the gene matches. Germline V gives CDR1 SGHKS, CDR2 YYEKEE (reference sequence). This CDR3 is built from 13 residues. CDR3 sequence: CASSGRGIMVLTF. The CDR3 DNA reads TGTGCCAGCAGCGGCAGGGGGATAATGGTCCTGACTTTC.

This clonotype has ten or more counts. The chain is built from TRBV7-9 and TRBJ2-3, with D possibly TRBD2 on 6 matching bases. The CDR3 has 13 amino acids. With 7 bases removed from V and 0 bases from J, the gap between germline ends came to 8 bases. CDR1 SEHNR and CDR2 FQNEAQ come from the germline V gene (reference sequence). Here the CDR3 DNA reads TGTGCCAGCACCCGGGGGAGCACAGATACGCAGTATTTT. Its protein product is CASTRGSTDTQYF.

This clonotype appeared many times. V is TRBV7-9 and J is TRBJ2-2; D not resolved. The CDR3 sequence is 13 residues long. With 6 bases removed from V and 0 bases from J, the gap between germline ends came to 5 bases. CDR1 is SEHNR and CDR2 is FQNEAQ in the germline V gene (reference sequence). CDR3 protein: CASRDSNTGELFF. The CDR3 nucleotides read TGTGCCAGCAGAGATTCGAACACCGGGGAGCTGTTTTTT.

The J gene is TRBJ2-1, the V gene TRBV6-5, with D possibly being TRBD2 (6 bases). Germline V gene sequence: CDR1 MNHEY, CDR2 SVGAGI. The CDR3 is 14 residues long. V was clipped by 6 bases and J by 4 bases, with 13 bases between them. The CDR3 region is CASRGGRAYNEQFF. CDR3 coding DNA: TGTGCCAGCAGGGGAGGAAGAGCATACAATGAGCAGTTCTTC.

The rearrangement uses TRBV5-4 and TRBJ1-5, with 7 bases lining up with TRBD1. Trimming cost V 4 bases and J 6 bases; bases outside gene matches: 4. Germline CDR1 SGHNT, CDR2 YYREEE (reference sequence). The CDR3 is 13 amino acids. CDR3 protein: CASSPDRVQPQHF. CDR3 nucleotide sequence: TGTGCCAGCAGCCCCGACAGGGTTCAGCCCCAGCATTTT.

This clonotype appeared a few times. The chain is built from TRBV20-1 and TRBJ2-3; no definite D call. V lost 6 bases to trimming and J lost 0 bases, with 16 bases between them. The CDR3 loop spans 15 amino acids. Looked up from germline, CDR1 is DFQATT and CDR2 is SNEGSKA (reference sequence). The CDR3 loop reads CSAIDWIPSTDTQYF. The DNA for the CDR3 is TGCAGTGCGATTGACTGGATCCCTAGCACAGATACGCAGTATTTT.

In its sample, this clonotype was seen many times. The chain recombines TRBV11-2 with TRBJ2-1; D not certain. V lost 1 base and J 4 bases, leaving 5 bases between the germline ends. The germline gives CDR1 SGHAT, CDR2 FQNNGV. There are 13 residues in the CDR3. The CDR3: CASSLGHYNEQFF. The CDR3 DNA reads TGTGCCAGCAGCTTAGGACATTACAATGAGCAGTTCTTC. Looking up the rest from reference TRBV11-2 and TRBJ2-1 gives the full variable domain: EAGVAQSPRYKIIEKRQSVAFWCNPISGHATLYWYQQILGQGPKLLIQFQNNGVVDDSQLPKDRFSAERLKGVDSTLKIQPAKLEDSAVYLCASSLGHYNEQFFGPGTRLTVL.

This clonotype occurred once. This sequence may be a read error, since a much larger clone differs from it by one base. The chain recombines TRBV6-5 with TRBJ1-1, with D unresolved. Trimming stripped 0 bases from V and 1 base from J, with 3 bases between. The CDR3 is 13 amino acids. The germline V gene has CDR1 MNHEY and CDR2 SVGAGI. The CDR3 DNA reads TGTGCCAGCAGTTACTCGAAGAACACTGAAGCTTTCTTT. Its translation: CASSYSKNTEAFF.

V usage is TRBV6-2 or TRBV6-3 and J usage is TRBJ1-1; 7 nucleotides line up with TRBD1. With V trimmed by 7 bases and J by 5 bases, 10 bases remained unmatched. This CDR3 has 14 amino acids. Germline V CDR1 and CDR2: MNHEY, SVGEGT. The DNA of the CDR3 is TGTGCCAGCAACCCCCGGACAGGTTGGACTGAAGCTTTCTTT. Translated: CASNPRTGWTEAFF.

This sequence joins TRBV20-1 and TRBJ2-7; a weak D match, TRBD2 (6 bases). V lost 0 bases, J lost 5 bases, and 14 bases lay in between. The CDR3 is 14 amino acids. In germline, CDR1 is DFQATT, CDR2 SNEGSKA (reference sequence). In DNA, the CDR3 is TGCAGTGCTAGAGATGTGGGGGGAGCCGACGAGCAGTACTTC. It encodes CSARDVGGADEQYF.

This clonotype was counted a few times. The chain is built from TRBV7-9 and TRBJ1-2; TRBD1 agrees at 10 bases. Germline V gene lookup returns CDR1 SEHNR and CDR2 FQNEAQ (reference sequence). V dropped 0 bases and J dropped 4; count of bases not matched to a gene: 2. This CDR3 comprises 15 residues. CDR3 bases: TGTGCCAGCAGCTTAGCGGGACAGGGGCCCTATGGCTACACCTTC. Translating gives CASSLAGQGPYGYTF.

The table lists this clonotype with a few counts. This sequence joins TRBV7-3 and TRBJ2-5; no firm D call. The CDR3 length is 14 residues. V shed 3 bases and J shed 5 bases, with 13 bases lying between them. Germline V gene sequence: CDR1 SGHTA, CDR2 FQGTGA. CDR3 protein: CASSFAGSRETQYF. The CDR3 coding sequence is TGTGCCAGCAGCTTCGCAGGTTCAAGGGAGACCCAGTACTTC.

This clonotype was counted only a few times. DNA of the CDR3: TGTGCCAGCAGCCTAGAGGGAGGAAGGGAAGCTTTCTTT. This translates into CASSLEGGREAFF. The chain is built from TRBV3-1 and TRBJ1-1; D unresolved. Germline CDR1 and CDR2: LGHDT and YNNKEL (reference sequence). This CDR3 has 13 residues. Deletions cut 4 bases from V and 8 bases from J, with 14 bases between.

This clonotype occurred a few times. The V and J genes are TRBV6-5 and TRBJ1-1, with TRBD1 matching over 10 bases. The CDR3 has 19 residues. V lost 4 bases, J lost 4 bases, and 18 bases stayed unmatched. The germline V gene has CDR1 MNHEY and CDR2 SVGAGI. As DNA, the CDR3 is TGTGCCAGCAGTTCGAGATTCGGGACAGGGGTTAACTTTGGCACTGAAGCTTTCTTT. This translates into CASSSRFGTGVNFGTEAFF.

This clonotype occurred once. The chain combines TRBV5-1 with TRBJ2-7, with no clear D. The germline V gene encodes CDR1 SGHRS and CDR2 YFSETQ. The CDR3 is made up of 13 amino acids. V shed 0 bases and J shed 7 bases, with 11 bases lying between them. The CDR3 bases are TGCGCCAGCAGCTTGGAACCCGCGAGGGAGCAGTACTTC. It codes for CASSLEPAREQYF.

This clonotype was recorded a few times. The J gene is TRBJ2-7, the V gene TRBV3-1; 7 nucleotides line up with TRBD1. V trimming: 3 bases; J trimming: 3 bases; junction bases outside the gene matches: 8. Per the germline V gene, CDR1 is LGHDT and CDR2 is YNNKEL (reference sequence). This CDR3 is 15 amino acids long. CDR3 DNA: TGTGCCAGCAGCCACTCGACAGGGCTGAACTACGAGCAGTACTTC. Translated, it gives CASSHSTGLNYEQYF.